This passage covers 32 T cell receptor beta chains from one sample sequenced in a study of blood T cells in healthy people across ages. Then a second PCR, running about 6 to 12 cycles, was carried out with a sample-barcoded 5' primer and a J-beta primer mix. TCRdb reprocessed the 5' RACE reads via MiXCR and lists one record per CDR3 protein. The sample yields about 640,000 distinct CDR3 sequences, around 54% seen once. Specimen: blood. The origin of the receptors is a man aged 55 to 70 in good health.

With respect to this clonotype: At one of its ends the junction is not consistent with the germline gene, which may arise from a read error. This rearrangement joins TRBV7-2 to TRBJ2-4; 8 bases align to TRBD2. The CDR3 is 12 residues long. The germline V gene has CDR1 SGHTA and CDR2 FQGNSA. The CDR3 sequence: CAGSLAPSGQYF. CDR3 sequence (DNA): TGTGCCGGCAGCTTAGCCCCTAGCGGGCAGTACTTC.

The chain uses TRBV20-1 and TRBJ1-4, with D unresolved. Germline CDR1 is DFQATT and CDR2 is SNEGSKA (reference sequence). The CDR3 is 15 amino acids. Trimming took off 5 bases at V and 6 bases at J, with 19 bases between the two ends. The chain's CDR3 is CSASSPLPGDEKLFF. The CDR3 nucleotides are TGCAGTGCTTCAAGTCCCCTTCCGGGAGATGAAAAACTGTTTTTT.

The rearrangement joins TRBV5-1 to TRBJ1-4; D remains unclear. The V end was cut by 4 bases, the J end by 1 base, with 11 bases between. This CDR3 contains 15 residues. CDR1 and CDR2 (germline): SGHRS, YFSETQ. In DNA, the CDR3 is TGCGCCAGCAGCACTGGATCAGTAACTAATGAAAAACTGTTTTTT. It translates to CASSTGSVTNEKLFF.

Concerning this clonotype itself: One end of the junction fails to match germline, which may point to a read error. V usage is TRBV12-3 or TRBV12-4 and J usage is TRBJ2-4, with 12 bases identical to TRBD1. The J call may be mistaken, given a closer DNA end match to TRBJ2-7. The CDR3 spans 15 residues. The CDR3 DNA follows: TGTGCCAACAGTTTAGGGACAGGGGGCTTCTACGAGCAGTACTTC. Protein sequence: CANSLGTGGFYEQYF.

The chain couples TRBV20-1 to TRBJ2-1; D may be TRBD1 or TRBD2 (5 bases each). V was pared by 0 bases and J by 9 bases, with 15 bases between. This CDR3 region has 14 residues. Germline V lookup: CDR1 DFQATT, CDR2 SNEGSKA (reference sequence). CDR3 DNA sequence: TGCAGTGCTAGAGATGGGGCTAGCCGCCGTGAGCAGTTCTTC. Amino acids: CSARDGASRREQFF.

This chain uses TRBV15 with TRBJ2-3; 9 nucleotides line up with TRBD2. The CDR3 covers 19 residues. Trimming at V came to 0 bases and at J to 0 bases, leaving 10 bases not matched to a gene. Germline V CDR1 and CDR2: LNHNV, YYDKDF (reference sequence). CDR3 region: CATSRDRGLAGSSTDTQYF. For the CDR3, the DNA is TGTGCCACCAGCAGAGATAGGGGGCTAGCGGGGAGTAGCACAGATACGCAGTATTTT.

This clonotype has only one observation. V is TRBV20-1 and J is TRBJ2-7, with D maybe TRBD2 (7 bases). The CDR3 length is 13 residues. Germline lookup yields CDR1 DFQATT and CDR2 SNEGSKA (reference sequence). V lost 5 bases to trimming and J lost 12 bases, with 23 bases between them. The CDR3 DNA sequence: TGCAGTGCTCAGGGCTCCTTTTCGGGGGGCCGGTACTTC. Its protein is CSAQGSFSGGRYF.

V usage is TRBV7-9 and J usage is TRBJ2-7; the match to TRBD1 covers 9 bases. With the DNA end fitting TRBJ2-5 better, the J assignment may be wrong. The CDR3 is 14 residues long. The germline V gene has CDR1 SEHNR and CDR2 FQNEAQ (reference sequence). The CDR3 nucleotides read TGTGCCAGCAGCGGACAGGGGATAAGAGAGACCCAGTACTTC. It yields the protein CASSGQGIRETQYF.

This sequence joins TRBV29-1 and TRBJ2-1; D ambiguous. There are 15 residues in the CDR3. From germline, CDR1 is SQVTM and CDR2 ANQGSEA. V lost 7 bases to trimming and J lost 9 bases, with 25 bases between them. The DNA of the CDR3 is TGCAGCGCCCGGGTGGGCCCGGCCTTCAACAGTGAGCAGTTCTTC. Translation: CSARVGPAFNSEQFF.

CDR3 bases: TGTGCCAGCAGCTTGGCCCAGGTCTCTTACAATGAGCAGTTCTTC. Translation: CASSLAQVSYNEQFF. The chain recombines TRBV7-2 with TRBJ2-1; D is unclear. The CDR3 covers 15 residues. Germline lookup yields CDR1 SGHTA and CDR2 FQGNSA. V was shortened by 3 bases and J by 4 bases, with 13 bases between the two germline ends.

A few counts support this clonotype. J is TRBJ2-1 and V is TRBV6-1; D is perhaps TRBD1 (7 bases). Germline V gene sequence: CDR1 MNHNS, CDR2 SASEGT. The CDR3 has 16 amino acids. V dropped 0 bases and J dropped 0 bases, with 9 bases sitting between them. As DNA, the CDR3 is TGTGCCAGCAGTGAAGCGCAGGGGGGCTCCTACAATGAGCAGTTCTTC. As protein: CASSEAQGGSYNEQFF.

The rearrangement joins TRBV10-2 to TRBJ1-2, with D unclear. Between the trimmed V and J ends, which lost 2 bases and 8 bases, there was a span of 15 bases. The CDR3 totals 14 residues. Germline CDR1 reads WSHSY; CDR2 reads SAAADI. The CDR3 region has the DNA TGCGCCAGCAGTGAGATAGTCGGTCCTGGGGGCTACACCTTC. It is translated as CASSEIVGPGGYTF.

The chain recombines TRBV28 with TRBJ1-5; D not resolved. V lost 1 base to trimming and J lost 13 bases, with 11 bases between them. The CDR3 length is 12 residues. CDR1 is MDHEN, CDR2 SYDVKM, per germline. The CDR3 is CASSLSDTIQHF. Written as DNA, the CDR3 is TGTGCCAGCAGTTTATCCGACACAATACAGCATTTT.

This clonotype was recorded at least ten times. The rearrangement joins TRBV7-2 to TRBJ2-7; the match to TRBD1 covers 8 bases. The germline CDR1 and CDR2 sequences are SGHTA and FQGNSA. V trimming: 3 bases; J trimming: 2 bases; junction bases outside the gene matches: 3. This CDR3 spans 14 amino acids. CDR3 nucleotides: TGTGCCAGCAGCTTTAAACAGGGGGCCTACGAGCAGTACTTC. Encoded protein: CASSFKQGAYEQYF.

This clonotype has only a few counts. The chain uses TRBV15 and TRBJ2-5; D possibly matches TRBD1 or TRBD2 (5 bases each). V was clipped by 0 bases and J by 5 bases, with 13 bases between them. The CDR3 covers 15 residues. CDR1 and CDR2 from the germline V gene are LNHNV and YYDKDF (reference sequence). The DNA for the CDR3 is TGTGCCACCAGCAGAGATCAACGGGGCCTCGAGACCCAGTACTTC. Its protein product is CATSRDQRGLETQYF.

CDR3 residues: CASSIPGQGRGQFF. The DNA of the CDR3 is TGTGCCAGTAGTATACCGGGACAGGGGCGCGGGCAGTTCTTC. J is TRBJ2-1 and V is TRBV19; 10 nucleotides match TRBD1. Germline CDR1 is LNHDA and CDR2 is SQIVND (reference sequence). The V and J ends lost 2 bases and 12 bases, in that order; junction bases with no gene match: 7. The CDR3 runs 14 residues.

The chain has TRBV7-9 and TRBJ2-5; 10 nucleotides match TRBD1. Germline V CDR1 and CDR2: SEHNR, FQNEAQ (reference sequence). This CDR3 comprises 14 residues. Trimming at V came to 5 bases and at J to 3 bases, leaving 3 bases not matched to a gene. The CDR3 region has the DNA TGTGCCAGCAGCCGGGACAGGGGAAAAGAGACCCAGTACTTC. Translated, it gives CASSRDRGKETQYF. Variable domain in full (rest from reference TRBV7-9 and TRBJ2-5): DTGVSQNPRHKITKRGQNVTFRCDPISEHNRLYWYRQTLGQGPEFLTYFQNEAQLEKSRLLSDRFSAERPKGSFSTLEIQRTEQGDSAMYLCASSRDRGKETQYFGPGTRLLVL.

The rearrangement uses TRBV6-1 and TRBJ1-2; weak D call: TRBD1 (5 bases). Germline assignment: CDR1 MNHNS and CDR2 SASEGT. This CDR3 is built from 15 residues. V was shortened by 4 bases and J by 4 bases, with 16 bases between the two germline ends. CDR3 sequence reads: CASSGAAQGVYGYTF. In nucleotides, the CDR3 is TGTGCCAGCAGTGGGGCGGCCCAGGGAGTCTATGGCTACACCTTC.

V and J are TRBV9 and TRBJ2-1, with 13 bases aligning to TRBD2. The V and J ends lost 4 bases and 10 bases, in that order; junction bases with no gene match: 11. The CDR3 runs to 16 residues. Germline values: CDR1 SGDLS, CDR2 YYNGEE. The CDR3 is CASSFGTSGAYREQFF. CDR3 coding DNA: TGTGCCAGCAGCTTTGGGACTAGCGGGGCCTACAGGGAGCAGTTCTTC.

The CDR3 here is CASSAGQGEGGYTF. The CDR3 nucleotides read TGCGCCAGCAGCGCGGGACAGGGGGAAGGTGGCTACACCTTC. V is TRBV5-1 and J is TRBJ1-2, with 11 bases matching TRBD1. The CDR3 totals 14 residues. The V gene end was trimmed by 4 bases and the J gene end by 7 bases; junction bases not matched to a gene: 6. Germline V CDR1 and CDR2: SGHRS, YFSETQ.

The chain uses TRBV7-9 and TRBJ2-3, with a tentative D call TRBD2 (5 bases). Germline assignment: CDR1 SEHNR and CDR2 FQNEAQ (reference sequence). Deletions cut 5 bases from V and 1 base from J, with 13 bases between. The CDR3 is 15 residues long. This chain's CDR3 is CASSRRGLGTDTQYF. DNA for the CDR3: TGTGCCAGCAGCCGCCGGGGATTAGGCACAGATACGCAGTATTTT.

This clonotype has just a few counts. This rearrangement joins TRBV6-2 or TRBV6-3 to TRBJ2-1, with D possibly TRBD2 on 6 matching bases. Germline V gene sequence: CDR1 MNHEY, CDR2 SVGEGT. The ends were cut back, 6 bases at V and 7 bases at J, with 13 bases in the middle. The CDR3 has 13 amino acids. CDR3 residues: CASRWGGRNEQFF. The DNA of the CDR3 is TGTGCCAGCAGGTGGGGTGGGAGGAATGAGCAGTTCTTC.

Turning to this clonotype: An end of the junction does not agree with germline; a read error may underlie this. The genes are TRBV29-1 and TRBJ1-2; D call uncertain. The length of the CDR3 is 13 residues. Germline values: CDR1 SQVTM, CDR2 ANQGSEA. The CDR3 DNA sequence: TGCAGCGTTGAAGACAGACCCCCCTCTGGCCACACCTTC. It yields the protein CSVEDRPPSGHTF.

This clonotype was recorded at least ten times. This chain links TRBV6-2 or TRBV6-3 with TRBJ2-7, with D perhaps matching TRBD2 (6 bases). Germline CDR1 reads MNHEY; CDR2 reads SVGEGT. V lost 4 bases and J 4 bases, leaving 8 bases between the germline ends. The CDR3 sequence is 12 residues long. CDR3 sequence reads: CASSSSGYEQYF. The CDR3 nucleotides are TGTGCCAGCAGTTCCAGCGGGTACGAGCAGTACTTC.

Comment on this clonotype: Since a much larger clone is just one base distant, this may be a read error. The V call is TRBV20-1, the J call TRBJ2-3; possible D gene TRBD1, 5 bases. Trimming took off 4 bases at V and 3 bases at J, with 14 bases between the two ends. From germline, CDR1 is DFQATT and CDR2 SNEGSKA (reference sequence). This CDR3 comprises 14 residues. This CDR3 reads CSAIGAPLTDTQYF. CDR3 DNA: TGCAGTGCTATAGGGGCTCCCCTAACAGATACGCAGTATTTT.

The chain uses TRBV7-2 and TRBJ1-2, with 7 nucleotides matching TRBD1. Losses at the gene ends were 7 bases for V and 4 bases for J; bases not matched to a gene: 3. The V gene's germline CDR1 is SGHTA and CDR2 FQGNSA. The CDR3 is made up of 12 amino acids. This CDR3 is CASNRDSYGYTF. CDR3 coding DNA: TGTGCCAGCAACCGGGACAGCTATGGCTACACCTTC.

For the CDR3, the DNA is TGCAGCGTCGGCAGGGAGACCTACGAGCAGTACTTC. Translation: CSVGRETYEQYF. The J gene is TRBJ2-7, the V gene TRBV29-1, with D perhaps TRBD1 or TRBD2 (5 bases each). Germline values: CDR1 SQVTM, CDR2 ANQGSEA. The ends were cut back, 6 bases at V and 2 bases at J, with 11 bases in the middle. The CDR3 totals 12 residues.

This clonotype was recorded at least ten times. The CDR3 protein is CASSFPTGRRAFF. CDR3 in DNA: TGTGCCAGCAGCTTTCCTACAGGCAGGCGAGCTTTCTTT. The V call is TRBV5-6, the J call TRBJ1-1; D might be TRBD1 (5 bases). The V gene's germline CDR1 is SGHDT and CDR2 YYEEEE. The V gene lost 2 bases and the J gene lost 10 bases, with 15 bases spanning the gap. CDR3 size: 13 residues.

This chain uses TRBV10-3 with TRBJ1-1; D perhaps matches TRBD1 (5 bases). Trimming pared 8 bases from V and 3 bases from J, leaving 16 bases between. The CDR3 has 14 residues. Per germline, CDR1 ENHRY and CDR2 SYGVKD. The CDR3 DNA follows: TGTGCCATCCGCTCGTCCGGGGCCTACACTGAAGCTTTCTTT. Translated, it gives CAIRSSGAYTEAFF.

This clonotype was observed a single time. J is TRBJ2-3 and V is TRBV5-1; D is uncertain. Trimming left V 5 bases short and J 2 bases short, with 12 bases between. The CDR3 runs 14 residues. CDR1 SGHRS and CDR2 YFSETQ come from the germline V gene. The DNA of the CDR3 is TGCGCCAGCAGTCAAAGAGTGCCCACAGATACGCAGTATTTT. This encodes CASSQRVPTDTQYF.

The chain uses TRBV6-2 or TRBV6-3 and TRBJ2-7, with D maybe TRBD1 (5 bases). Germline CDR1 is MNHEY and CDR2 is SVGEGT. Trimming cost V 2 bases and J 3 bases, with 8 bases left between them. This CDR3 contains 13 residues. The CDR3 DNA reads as TGTGCCAGCAGTTACGAGGACAACTACGAGCAGTACTTC. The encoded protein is CASSYEDNYEQYF.

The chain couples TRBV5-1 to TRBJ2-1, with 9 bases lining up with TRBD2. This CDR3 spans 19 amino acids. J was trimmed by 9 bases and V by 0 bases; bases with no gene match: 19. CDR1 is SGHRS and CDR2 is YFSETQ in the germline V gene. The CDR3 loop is CASSLETGALAGGLSEQFF. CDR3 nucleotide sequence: TGCGCCAGCAGCTTGGAAACCGGAGCATTGGCGGGGGGGTTATCTGAGCAGTTCTTC.